The T cell receptor beta chain under discussion was sequenced for a study of blood T cell repertoires in COVID-19. Study details: Samples came from the United States, Italy and Spain, spanning acute and convalescent COVID-19.

Source study methods: Quantification of nucleated cells was approximated via reference gene primer amplification. Libraries were prepared by immunoSEQ multiplex PCR; TCRdb keeps only in-frame clonotypes and omits some of them. Clone size and V and J calls were adopted from that table, with D and trimming inferred from the DNA. This table has roughly 150,000 clones, almost 85% appearing once. Trimming left V 4 bases short and J 5 bases short, with 15 bases between. Germline CDR1 reads SNHLY; CDR2 reads FYNNEI. This CDR3 has 14 residues. The sample taken for sequencing was peripheral blood. The origin of this receptor is a man aged 50-59 years with acute or convalescent COVID-19. J is TRBJ2-7 and V is TRBV2; D is unclear. The CDR3 bases are TGTGCCAGCAGTGTTAACAGAAATATCGACGAGCAGTACTTC. The encoded protein is CASSVNRNIDEQYF.